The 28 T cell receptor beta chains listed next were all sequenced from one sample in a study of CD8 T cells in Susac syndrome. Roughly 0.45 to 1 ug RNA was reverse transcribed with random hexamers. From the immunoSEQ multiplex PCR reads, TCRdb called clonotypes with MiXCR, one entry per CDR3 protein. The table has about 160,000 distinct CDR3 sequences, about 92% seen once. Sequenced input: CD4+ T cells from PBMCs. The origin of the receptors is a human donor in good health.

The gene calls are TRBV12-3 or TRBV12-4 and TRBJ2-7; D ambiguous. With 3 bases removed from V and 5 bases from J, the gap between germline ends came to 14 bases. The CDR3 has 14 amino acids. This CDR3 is CASSFGFGWDEQYF. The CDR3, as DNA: TGTGCCAGCAGTTTTGGCTTTGGGTGGGACGAGCAGTACTTC.

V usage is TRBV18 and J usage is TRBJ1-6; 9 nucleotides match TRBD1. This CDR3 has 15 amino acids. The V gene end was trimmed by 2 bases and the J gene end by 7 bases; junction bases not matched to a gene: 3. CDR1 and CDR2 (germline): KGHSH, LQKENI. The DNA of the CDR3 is TGTGCCAGCTCACCAGGGACAGGGCCGAATTCACCCCTCCACTTT. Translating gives CASSPGTGPNSPLHF. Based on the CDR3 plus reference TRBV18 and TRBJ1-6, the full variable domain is NAGVMQNPRHLVRRRGQEARLRCSPMKGHSHVYWYRQLPEEGLKFMVYLQKENIIDESGMPKERFSAEFPKEGPSILRIQQVVRGDSAAYFCASSPGTGPNSPLHFGNGTRLTVT.

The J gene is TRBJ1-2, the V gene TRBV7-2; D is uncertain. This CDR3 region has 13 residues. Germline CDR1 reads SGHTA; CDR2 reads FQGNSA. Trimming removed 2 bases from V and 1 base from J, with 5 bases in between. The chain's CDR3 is CASSLQLNYGYTF. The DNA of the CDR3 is TGTGCCAGCAGCTTACAACTTAACTATGGCTACACCTTC.

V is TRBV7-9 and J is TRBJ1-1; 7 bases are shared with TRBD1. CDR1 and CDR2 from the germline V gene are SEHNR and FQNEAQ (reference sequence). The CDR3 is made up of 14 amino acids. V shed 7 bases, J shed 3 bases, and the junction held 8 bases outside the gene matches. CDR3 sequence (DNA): TGTGCCAGCACCCCGGTTACAGGGGACACTGAAGCTTTCTTT. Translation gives CASTPVTGDTEAFF.

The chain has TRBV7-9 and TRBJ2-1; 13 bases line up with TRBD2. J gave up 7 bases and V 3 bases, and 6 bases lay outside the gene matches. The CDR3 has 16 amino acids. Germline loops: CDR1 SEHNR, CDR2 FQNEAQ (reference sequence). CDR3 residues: CASSFPGTSGENEQFF. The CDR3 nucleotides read TGTGCCAGCAGCTTTCCCGGGACTAGCGGGGAAAATGAGCAGTTCTTC.

This CDR3 is CASQRDSYNEQFF. CDR3 DNA: TGTGCCAGTCAGCGGGACTCCTACAATGAGCAGTTCTTC. The rearrangement links TRBV6-5 to TRBJ2-1; TRBD2 matches at 7 bases. The germline gives CDR1 MNHEY, CDR2 SVGAGI. The CDR3 is made up of 13 amino acids. J gave up 0 bases and V 9 bases, and 2 bases lay outside the gene matches.

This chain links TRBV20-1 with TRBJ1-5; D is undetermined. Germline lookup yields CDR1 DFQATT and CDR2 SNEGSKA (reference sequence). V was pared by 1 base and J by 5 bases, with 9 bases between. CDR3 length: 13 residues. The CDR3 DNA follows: TGCAGTGCTAGAGTAGACGGAGATCAGCCCCAGCATTTT. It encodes CSARVDGDQPQHF.

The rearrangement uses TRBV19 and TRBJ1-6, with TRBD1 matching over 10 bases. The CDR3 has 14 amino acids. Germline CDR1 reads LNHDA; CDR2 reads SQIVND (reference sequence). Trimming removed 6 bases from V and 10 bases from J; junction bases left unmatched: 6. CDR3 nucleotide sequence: TGTGCCAGTAGGACCGGGACAGGGGAGTCACCCCTCCACTTT. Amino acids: CASRTGTGESPLHF.

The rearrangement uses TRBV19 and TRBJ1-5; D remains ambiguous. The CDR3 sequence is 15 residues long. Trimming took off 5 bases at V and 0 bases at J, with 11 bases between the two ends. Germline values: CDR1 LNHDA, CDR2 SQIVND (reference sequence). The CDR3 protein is CASSVSPYSNQPQHF. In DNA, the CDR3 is TGTGCCAGTAGTGTCTCCCCGTATAGCAATCAGCCCCAGCATTTT.

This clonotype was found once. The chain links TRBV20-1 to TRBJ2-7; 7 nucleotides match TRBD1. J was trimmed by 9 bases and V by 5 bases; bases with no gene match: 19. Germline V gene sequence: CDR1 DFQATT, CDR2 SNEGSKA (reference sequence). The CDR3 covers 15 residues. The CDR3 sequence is CSAETRQGLLVGQYF. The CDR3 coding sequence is TGCAGTGCTGAAACTCGACAGGGCCTCCTAGTGGGGCAGTACTTC.

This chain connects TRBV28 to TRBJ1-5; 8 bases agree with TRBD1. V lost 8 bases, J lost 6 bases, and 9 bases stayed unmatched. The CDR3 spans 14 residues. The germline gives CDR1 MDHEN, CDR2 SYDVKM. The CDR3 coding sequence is TGTGCCAGCCTACAGGGGGACGAGAGTCAGCCCCAGCATTTT. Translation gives CASLQGDESQPQHF.

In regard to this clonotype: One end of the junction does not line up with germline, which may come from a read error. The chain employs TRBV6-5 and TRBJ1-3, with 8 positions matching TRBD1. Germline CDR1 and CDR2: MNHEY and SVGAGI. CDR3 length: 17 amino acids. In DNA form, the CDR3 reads TGTGCCAGCAGTTCCTCTCGACAGGGGTTCTCTGAAAACACCATATATTTT. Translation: CASSSSRQGFSENTIYF.

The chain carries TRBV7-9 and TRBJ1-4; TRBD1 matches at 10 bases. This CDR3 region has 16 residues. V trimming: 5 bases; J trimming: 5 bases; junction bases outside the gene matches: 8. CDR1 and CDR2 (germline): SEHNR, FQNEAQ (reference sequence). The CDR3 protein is CASSLDPGQGNEKLFF. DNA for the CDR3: TGTGCCAGCAGCCTGGACCCGGGACAGGGGAATGAAAAACTGTTTTTT.

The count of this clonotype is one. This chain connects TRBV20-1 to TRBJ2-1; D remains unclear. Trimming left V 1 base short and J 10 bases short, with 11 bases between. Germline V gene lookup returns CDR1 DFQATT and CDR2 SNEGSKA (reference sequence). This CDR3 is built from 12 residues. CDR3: CSARGPAGEQFF. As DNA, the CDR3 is TGCAGTGCTAGAGGACCAGCTGGGGAGCAGTTCTTC.

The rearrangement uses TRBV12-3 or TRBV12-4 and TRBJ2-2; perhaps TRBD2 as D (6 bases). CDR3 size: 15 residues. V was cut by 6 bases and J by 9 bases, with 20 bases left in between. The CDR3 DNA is TGTGCCAGCAGAAATCAGGAGGGCAGTACCCGGGAGCTGTTTTTT. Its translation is CASRNQEGSTRELFF.

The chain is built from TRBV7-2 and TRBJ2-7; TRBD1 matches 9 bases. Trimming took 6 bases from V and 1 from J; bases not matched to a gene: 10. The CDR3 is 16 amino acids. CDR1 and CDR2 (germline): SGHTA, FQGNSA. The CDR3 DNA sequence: TGTGCCAGCAGAGATACAGGGGGCGCGGGATCCTACGAGCAGTACTTC. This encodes CASRDTGGAGSYEQYF.

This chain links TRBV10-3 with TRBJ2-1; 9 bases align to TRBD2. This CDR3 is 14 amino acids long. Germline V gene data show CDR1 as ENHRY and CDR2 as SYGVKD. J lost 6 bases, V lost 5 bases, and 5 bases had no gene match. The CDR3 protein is CAISTGTSRNEQFF. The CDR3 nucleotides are TGTGCCATCAGTACCGGGACTAGCCGCAATGAGCAGTTCTTC.

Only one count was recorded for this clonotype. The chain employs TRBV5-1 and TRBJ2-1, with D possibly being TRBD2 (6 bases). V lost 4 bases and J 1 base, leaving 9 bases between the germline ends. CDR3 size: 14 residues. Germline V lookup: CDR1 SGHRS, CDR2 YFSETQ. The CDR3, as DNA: TGCGCCAGCAGCGGTAGCGGTTCCTACAATGAGCAGTTCTTC. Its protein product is CASSGSGSYNEQFF.

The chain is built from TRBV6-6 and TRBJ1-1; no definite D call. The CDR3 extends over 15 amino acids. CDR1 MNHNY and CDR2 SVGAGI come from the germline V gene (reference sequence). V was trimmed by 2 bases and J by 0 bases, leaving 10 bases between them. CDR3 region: CASSYHRTVNTEAFF. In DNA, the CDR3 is TGTGCCAGCAGTTACCATAGGACGGTGAACACTGAAGCTTTCTTT.

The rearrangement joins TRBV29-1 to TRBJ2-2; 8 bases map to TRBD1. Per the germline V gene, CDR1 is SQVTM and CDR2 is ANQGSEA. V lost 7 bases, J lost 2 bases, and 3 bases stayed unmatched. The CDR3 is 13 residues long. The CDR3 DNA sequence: TGCAGCGCCGGACAGGGCAACACCGGGGAGCTGTTTTTT. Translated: CSAGQGNTGELFF.

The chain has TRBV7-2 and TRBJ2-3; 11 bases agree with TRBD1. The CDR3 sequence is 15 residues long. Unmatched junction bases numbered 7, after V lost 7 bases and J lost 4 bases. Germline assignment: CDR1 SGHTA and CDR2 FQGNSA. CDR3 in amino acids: CASTRWTGGPDTQYF. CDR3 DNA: TGTGCCAGCACCCGTTGGACAGGGGGCCCAGATACGCAGTATTTT.

In DNA form, the CDR3 reads TGTGCCAGCAGACTACCGGGGCTCGGGTATGAGCAGTTCTTC. It encodes CASRLPGLGYEQFF. The V and J genes are TRBV2 and TRBJ2-1; D may correspond to TRBD1 or TRBD2 (5 bases each). The ends were cut back, 6 bases at V and 8 bases at J, with 17 bases in the middle. CDR1 SNHLY and CDR2 FYNNEI come from the germline V gene. This CDR3 has 14 amino acids.

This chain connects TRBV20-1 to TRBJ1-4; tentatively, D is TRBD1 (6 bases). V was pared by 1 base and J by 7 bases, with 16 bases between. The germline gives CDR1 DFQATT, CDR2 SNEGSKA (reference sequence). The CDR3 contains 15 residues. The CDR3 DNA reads TGCAGTGCTAGAGTACATCGGGGGGCGGGTGAAAAACTGTTTTTT. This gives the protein CSARVHRGAGEKLFF.

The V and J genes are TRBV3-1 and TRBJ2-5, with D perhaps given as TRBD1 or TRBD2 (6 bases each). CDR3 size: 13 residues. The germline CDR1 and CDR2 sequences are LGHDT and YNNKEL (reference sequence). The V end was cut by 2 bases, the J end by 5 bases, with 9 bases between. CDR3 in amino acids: CASSQRGDETQYF. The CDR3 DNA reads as TGTGCCAGCAGCCAAAGGGGGGATGAGACCCAGTACTTC.

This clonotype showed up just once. The CDR3 bases are TGCGCCAGCAGCTTTGGTAGGTCGGGGTGGAATGAGCAGTTCTTC. Translating it yields CASSFGRSGWNEQFF. V gene TRBV5-1 combines with J gene TRBJ2-1, with D possibly TRBD2 on 5 matching bases. This CDR3 has 15 residues. Trimming left V 2 bases short and J 7 bases short, with 16 bases between. Germline CDR1 is SGHRS and CDR2 is YFSETQ.

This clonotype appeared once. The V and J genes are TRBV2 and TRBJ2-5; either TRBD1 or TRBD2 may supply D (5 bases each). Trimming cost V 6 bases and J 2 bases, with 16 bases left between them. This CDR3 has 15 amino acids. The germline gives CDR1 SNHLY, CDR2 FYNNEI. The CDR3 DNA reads TGTGCCAGCAGAGCGGCAGGGCGGTATCAAGAGACCCAGTACTTC. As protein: CASRAAGRYQETQYF. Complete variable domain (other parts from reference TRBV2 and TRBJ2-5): EPEVTQTPSHQVTQMGQEVILRCVPISNHLYFYWYRQILGQKVEFLVSFYNNEISEKSEIFDDQFSVERPDGSNFTLKIRSTKLEDSAMYFCASRAAGRYQETQYFGPGTRLLVL.

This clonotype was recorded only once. DNA of the CDR3: TGTGCCAGTAGTATAGCAGACGGTCAACGGGGCTACACCTTC. Residues: CASSIADGQRGYTF. V gene TRBV19 combines with J gene TRBJ1-2; D is undetermined. The V gene lost 1 base and the J gene lost 8 bases, with 14 bases spanning the gap. The CDR3 is 14 residues long. The germline V gene has CDR1 LNHDA and CDR2 SQIVND (reference sequence).

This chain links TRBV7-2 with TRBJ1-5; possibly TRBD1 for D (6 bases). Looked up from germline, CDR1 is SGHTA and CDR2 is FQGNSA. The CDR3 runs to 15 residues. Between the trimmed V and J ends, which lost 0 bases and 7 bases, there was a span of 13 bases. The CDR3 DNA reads TGTGCCAGCAGCTTAGCGGAAGGGGGAGGACAGCCCCAGCATTTT. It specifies CASSLAEGGGQPQHF.